The 22 T cell receptor beta chains below were found in one sample sequenced in a study of T-cell reconstitution after alpha-beta-depleted transplantation in children. The library targeted TCRbeta and was prepared with unique molecular identifiers. Each CDR3 protein is one row after TCRdb ran MiXCR on the PCR reads. The sample shows roughly 180,000 distinct CDR3 sequences, around 10% of them seen only once. The specimen comprised PBMCs, sampled before TCRalphabeta/CD19-depleted stem cell transplant. Source of these receptors: a boy aged 2 to 10 with acute myeloid leukemia, due to receive a stem cell transplant.

This clonotype was picked up many times. The V gene is TRBV7-2, the J gene TRBJ1-5; D remains ambiguous. The germline CDR1 and CDR2 sequences are SGHTA and FQGNSA. This CDR3 spans 13 amino acids. The V end lost 5 bases, the J end lost 0 bases, and 5 bases lay between the germline ends. The CDR3 reads CASSVSSNQPQHF. The CDR3 coding sequence is TGTGCCAGCAGCGTCAGTAGCAATCAGCCCCAGCATTTT. The full variable domain, in which reference TRBV7-2 and TRBJ1-5 provide the parts outside the CDR3, is GAGVSQSPSNKVTEKGKDVELRCDPISGHTALYWYRQSLGQGLEFLIYFQGNSAPDKSGLPSDRFSAERTGGSVSTLTIQRTQQEDSAVYLCASSVSSNQPQHFGDGTRLSIL.

This clonotype showed up many times. V is TRBV5-1 and J is TRBJ2-3, with D unclear. CDR3 size: 13 residues. From germline, CDR1 is SGHRS and CDR2 YFSETQ. V was trimmed by 3 bases and J by 6 bases, leaving 11 bases between them. CDR3 nucleotide sequence: TGCGCCAGCAGCTCTGGACCGGGTGATACGCAGTATTTT. It encodes CASSSGPGDTQYF.

This clonotype was recorded many times. The chain employs TRBV27 and TRBJ2-3; TRBD2 aligns across 8 bases. This CDR3 is built from 14 residues. The germline CDR1 and CDR2 sequences are MNHEY and SMNVEV (reference sequence). The J segment lost 5 bases and the V segment lost 9 bases, leaving 10 bases of the junction unmatched. CDR3 DNA sequence: TGTGCCAGTTCCGGGGGGGCGTATTTAGATACGCAGTATTTT. The encoded protein is CASSGGAYLDTQYF.

The V call is TRBV20-1, the J call TRBJ1-5, with 7 positions matching TRBD1. The CDR3 has 16 residues. Germline V CDR1 and CDR2: DFQATT, SNEGSKA (reference sequence). Trimming cost V 3 bases and J 2 bases; bases outside gene matches: 10. CDR3 in DNA: TGCAGTGCTAGTCCCCCAGGGGGAGGGGGCAATCAGCCCCAGCATTTT. It is translated as CSASPPGGGGNQPQHF.

This clonotype was counted at least ten times. The chain links TRBV20-1 to TRBJ2-1; D is ambiguous. This CDR3 is 14 amino acids long. V was trimmed by 6 bases and J by 0 bases, leaving 12 bases between them. Germline CDR1 is DFQATT and CDR2 is SNEGSKA (reference sequence). CDR3 DNA: TGCAGTGCCCCGCCCCAAAACTCCTACAATGAGCAGTTCTTC. Its translation: CSAPPQNSYNEQFF.

V gene TRBV11-2 combines with J gene TRBJ2-7; possibly TRBD1 for D (6 bases). Per the germline V gene, CDR1 is SGHAT and CDR2 is FQNNGV. With 4 bases removed from V and 2 bases from J, the gap between germline ends came to 12 bases. The CDR3 is 14 amino acids. The CDR3, as DNA: TGTGCCAGCAGCTCAGGGGTGGATGCCTACGAGCAGTACGTC. Translation: CASSSGVDAYEQYV.

This clonotype was found a few times. The chain couples TRBV24-1 to TRBJ2-7; D not resolved. Germline assignment: CDR1 KGHDR and CDR2 SFDVKD. V shed 10 bases and J shed 1 base, with 7 bases lying between them. The CDR3 spans 11 residues. The CDR3 DNA sequence: TGTGCCACAGCCAGGTCCTACGAGCAGTACGTC. This translates into CATARSYEQYV.

This clonotype turned up a few times. The rearrangement uses TRBV7-9 and TRBJ2-5; D uncertain. The CDR3 is made up of 15 amino acids. Trimming left V 3 bases short and J 0 bases short, with 11 bases between. Germline lookup yields CDR1 SEHNR and CDR2 FQNEAQ (reference sequence). The CDR3 sequence: CASSFLGQYQETQYF. DNA of the CDR3: TGTGCCAGCAGCTTTTTGGGTCAGTACCAAGAGACCCAGTACTTC.

There are many counts of this clonotype. The chain combines TRBV20-1 with TRBJ1-5, with 7 bases aligning to TRBD1. CDR3 size: 13 residues. CDR1 and CDR2 from the germline V gene are DFQATT and SNEGSKA (reference sequence). Trimming cost V 3 bases and J 4 bases; bases outside gene matches: 3. This CDR3 reads CSARGQTNQPQHF. Written as DNA, the CDR3 is TGCAGTGCTAGGGGACAGACAAATCAGCCCCAGCATTTT.

Ten or more counts support this clonotype. The chain combines TRBV29-1 with TRBJ1-5, with a tentative D call TRBD1 (5 bases). The CDR3 length is 13 residues. Germline-derived CDR1 and CDR2 are SQVTM and ANQGSEA. Trimming shortened V by 6 bases and J by 1 base, and 10 bases separated the two germline ends. The CDR3 protein is CSVSGASNQPQHF. CDR3 sequence (DNA): TGCAGCGTGTCTGGGGCAAGCAATCAGCCCCAGCATTTT.

This clonotype showed up many times. The chain uses TRBV3-1 and TRBJ1-1; D is unresolved. The CDR3 sequence is 14 residues long. Germline CDR1 LGHDT, CDR2 YNNKEL (reference sequence). Trimming took 3 bases from V and 4 from J, leaving 12 bases between them. This CDR3 is CASSHSGFVTEAFF. The CDR3 DNA follows: TGTGCCAGCAGCCATAGCGGGTTCGTCACTGAAGCTTTCTTT.

This clonotype has at least ten counts. The V and J genes are TRBV4-1 and TRBJ2-5; 10 positions agree with TRBD2. The CDR3 totals 15 residues. V shed 3 bases and J 2 bases; nucleotides not matched to a gene: 3. CDR1 and CDR2 from the germline V gene are MGHRA and YSYEKL. The CDR3 sequence: CASSQRTSGQETQYF. CDR3 DNA: TGCGCCAGCAGCCAGCGGACTAGCGGACAAGAGACCCAGTACTTC.

Many counts were recorded for this clonotype. The rearrangement links TRBV6-1 to TRBJ1-4; 9 bases are a match to TRBD1. The CDR3 runs to 13 residues. V shed 8 bases, J shed 8 bases, and the junction held 6 bases outside the gene matches. Germline CDR1 reads MNHNS; CDR2 reads SASEGT. Written as DNA, the CDR3 is TGTGCCAGCTCGGAGGACAGGGGCGAAAAACTGTTTTTT. Its protein product is CASSEDRGEKLFF.

This clonotype showed up many times. The rearrangement links TRBV27 to TRBJ2-2; 15 nucleotides match TRBD2. The CDR3 extends over 17 amino acids. The V segment lost 5 bases and the J segment 4 bases; nucleotides outside the gene matches: 5. The germline CDR1 and CDR2 sequences are MNHEY and SMNVEV (reference sequence). The DNA for the CDR3 is TGTGCCAGCAGTGGACTAGCGGGAGGGCAAGGCACCGGGGAGCTGTTTTTT. Its protein product is CASSGLAGGQGTGELFF.

This clonotype was recorded at least ten times. V gene TRBV4-2 combines with J gene TRBJ1-2, with a possible D match to TRBD1 (5 bases). This CDR3 comprises 15 residues. Trimming left V 0 bases short and J 4 bases short, with 12 bases between. From germline, CDR1 is LGHNA and CDR2 YNFKEQ. The DNA of the CDR3 is TGTGCCAGCAGCCAAGAAAAGAGGGGCTCCTATGGCTACACCTTC. Translation: CASSQEKRGSYGYTF.

This clonotype was observed many times. This CDR3 is CASSGQGNYGYTF. CDR3 bases: TGTGCCAGCAGCGGACAGGGGAACTATGGCTACACCTTC. V and J are TRBV28 and TRBJ1-2, with 9 positions matching TRBD1. Trimming took 6 bases from V and 2 from J; bases not matched to a gene: 1. CDR1 MDHEN and CDR2 SYDVKM come from the germline V gene. The CDR3 runs 13 residues.

This clonotype was recorded at least ten times. V is TRBV27 and J is TRBJ2-3; D gene unclear. Germline-derived CDR1 and CDR2 are MNHEY and SMNVEV (reference sequence). Trimming cost V 0 bases and J 4 bases, with 5 bases left between them. The length of the CDR3 is 13 residues. CDR3: CASSLSLADTQYF. In DNA, the CDR3 is TGTGCCAGCAGTTTATCACTGGCAGATACGCAGTATTTT.

This clonotype has at least ten counts. The CDR3 protein is CASTRGRGGYTF. As DNA, the CDR3 is TGTGCCAGCACCAGGGGTCGAGGGGGCTACACCTTC. This chain uses TRBV21-1 with TRBJ1-2. TRBV21-1 is a pseudogene segment. The CDR3 loop spans 12 amino acids.

This sequence joins TRBV4-2 and TRBJ2-7; 9 bases are a match to TRBD2. Germline V gene lookup returns CDR1 LGHNA and CDR2 YNFKEQ. Losses at the gene ends were 4 bases for V and 4 bases for J; bases not matched to a gene: 11. The CDR3 consists of 16 residues. The CDR3 protein is CASSRRFSGSNYEQYF. CDR3 sequence (DNA): TGTGCCAGCAGCCGACGATTTAGCGGGAGTAATTACGAGCAGTACTTC.

This clonotype was seen repeatedly, ten times or more. V usage is TRBV4-1 and J usage is TRBJ2-1; TRBD2 aligns across 10 bases. The CDR3 totals 18 residues. Per germline, CDR1 MGHRA and CDR2 YSYEKL. With V trimmed by 3 bases and J by 3 bases, 11 bases remained unmatched. CDR3 in amino acids: CASSHKYLAGVGYNEQFF. The CDR3, as DNA: TGCGCCAGCAGCCATAAGTATCTAGCGGGAGTTGGCTACAATGAGCAGTTCTTC.

This clonotype was counted ten times or more. V usage is TRBV27 and J usage is TRBJ2-1, with 7 positions matching TRBD2. The CDR3 has 16 residues. Germline-derived CDR1 and CDR2 are MNHEY and SMNVEV (reference sequence). The trim removed 2 bases at V and 5 bases at J, leaving 9 bases unmatched. The CDR3 DNA follows: TGTGCCAGCAGTTTAAGCGCTCCGGGAGGAAACAATGAGCAGTTCTTC. Its protein is CASSLSAPGGNNEQFF.

This clonotype was seen ten or more times. This sequence joins TRBV7-8 and TRBJ2-1, with 7 positions matching TRBD2. The CDR3 is made up of 16 amino acids. Germline assignment: CDR1 SGHVS and CDR2 FQNEAQ. Unmatched junction bases numbered 17, after V lost 6 bases and J lost 9 bases. The CDR3 region is CASRKGGSVFEGEQFF. The CDR3 DNA is TGTGCCAGCAGGAAGGGCGGGAGTGTTTTTGAGGGTGAGCAGTTCTTC.